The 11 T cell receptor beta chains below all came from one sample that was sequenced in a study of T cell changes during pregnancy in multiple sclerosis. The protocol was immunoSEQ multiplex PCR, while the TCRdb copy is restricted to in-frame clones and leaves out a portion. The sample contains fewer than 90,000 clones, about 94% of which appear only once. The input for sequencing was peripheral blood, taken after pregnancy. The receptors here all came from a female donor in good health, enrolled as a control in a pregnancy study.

CDR3 residues: CAISGTDSSSGELFF. In DNA, the CDR3 is TGTGCCATCAGTGGAACGGACAGCTCCTCCGGGGAGCTGTTTTTT. V and J are TRBV10-3 and TRBJ2-2; D perhaps matches TRBD1 (6 bases). Germline V gene data show CDR1 as ENHRY and CDR2 as SYGVKD. CDR3 length equals 15 residues. The ends were cut back, 4 bases at V and 6 bases at J, with 15 bases in the middle.

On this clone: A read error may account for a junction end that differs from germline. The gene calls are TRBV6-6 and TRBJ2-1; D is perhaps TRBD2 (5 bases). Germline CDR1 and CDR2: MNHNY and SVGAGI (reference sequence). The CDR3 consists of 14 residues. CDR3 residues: CASSYSDLSGAPLF. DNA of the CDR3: TGTGCCAGCAGTTACTCCGACCTGAGCGGAGCCCCCCTCTTC.

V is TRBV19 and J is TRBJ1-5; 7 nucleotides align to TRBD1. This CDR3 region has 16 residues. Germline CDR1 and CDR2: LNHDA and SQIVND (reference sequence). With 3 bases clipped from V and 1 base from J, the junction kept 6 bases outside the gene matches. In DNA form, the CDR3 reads TGTGCCAGTAGTATTAACAGGGGAGGAAGCAATCAGCCCCAGCATTTT. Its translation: CASSINRGGSNQPQHF.

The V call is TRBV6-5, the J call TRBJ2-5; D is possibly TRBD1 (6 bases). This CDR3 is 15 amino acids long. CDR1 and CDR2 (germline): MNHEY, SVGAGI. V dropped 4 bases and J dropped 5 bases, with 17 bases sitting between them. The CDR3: CASSFEQGNGETQYF. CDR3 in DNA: TGTGCCAGCAGTTTCGAACAGGGAAATGGGGAGACCCAGTACTTC.

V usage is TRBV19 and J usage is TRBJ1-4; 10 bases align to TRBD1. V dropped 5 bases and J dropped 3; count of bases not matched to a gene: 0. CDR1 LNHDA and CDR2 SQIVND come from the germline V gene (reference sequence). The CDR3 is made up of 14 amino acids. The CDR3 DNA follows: TGTGCCAGTAGTGGGACAGGGGCTAATGAAAAACTGTTTTTT. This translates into CASSGTGANEKLFF.

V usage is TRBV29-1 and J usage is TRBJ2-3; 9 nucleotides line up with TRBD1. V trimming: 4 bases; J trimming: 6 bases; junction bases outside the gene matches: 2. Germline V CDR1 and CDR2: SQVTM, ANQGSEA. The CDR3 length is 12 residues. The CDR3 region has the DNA TGCAGCGTTGGACAGGGGGGGGATACGCAGTATTTT. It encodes CSVGQGGDTQYF.

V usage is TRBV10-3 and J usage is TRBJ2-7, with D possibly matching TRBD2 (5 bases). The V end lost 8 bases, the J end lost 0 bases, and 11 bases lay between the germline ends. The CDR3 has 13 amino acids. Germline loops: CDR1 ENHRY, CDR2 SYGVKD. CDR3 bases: TGTGCCATCTCCAGTGGGAGCTCCTACGAGCAGTACTTC. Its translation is CAISSGSSYEQYF.

The CDR3, as DNA: TGTGCCAGCTCACCACCGGGAGCGAGAGAGACCCAGTACTTC. Translating gives CASSPPGARETQYF. This chain links TRBV18 with TRBJ2-5, with D maybe TRBD2 (5 bases). V lost 0 bases and J lost 4, with 9 bases in between. Germline CDR1 is KGHSH and CDR2 is LQKENI. This CDR3 contains 14 residues.

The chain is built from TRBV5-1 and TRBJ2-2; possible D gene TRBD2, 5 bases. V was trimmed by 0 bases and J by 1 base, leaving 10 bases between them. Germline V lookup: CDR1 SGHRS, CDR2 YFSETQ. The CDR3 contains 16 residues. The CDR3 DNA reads TGCGCCAGCAGCTTGGGTGGAGGCCTGAACACCGGGGAGCTGTTTTTT. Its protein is CASSLGGGLNTGELFF.

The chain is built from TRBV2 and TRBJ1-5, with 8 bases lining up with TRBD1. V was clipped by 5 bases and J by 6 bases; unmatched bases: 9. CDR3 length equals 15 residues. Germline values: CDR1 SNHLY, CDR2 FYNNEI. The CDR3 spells CASSTYRGGSQPQHF. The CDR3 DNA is TGTGCCAGCAGTACTTACAGGGGGGGAAGTCAGCCCCAGCATTTT. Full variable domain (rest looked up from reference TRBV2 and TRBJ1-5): EPEVTQTPSHQVTQMGQEVILRCVPISNHLYFYWYRQILGQKVEFLVSFYNNEISEKSEIFDDQFSVERPDGSNFTLKIRSTKLEDSAMYFCASSTYRGGSQPQHFGDGTRLSIL.

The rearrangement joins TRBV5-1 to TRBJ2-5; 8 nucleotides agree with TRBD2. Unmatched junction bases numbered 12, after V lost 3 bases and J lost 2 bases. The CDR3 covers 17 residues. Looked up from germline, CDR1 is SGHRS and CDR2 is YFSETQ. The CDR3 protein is CASSSASGTRRQETQYF. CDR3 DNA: TGCGCCAGCAGCTCAGCTTCCGGGACTAGAAGGCAAGAGACCCAGTACTTC. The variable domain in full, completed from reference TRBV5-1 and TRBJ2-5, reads KAGVTQTPRYLIKTRGQQVTLSCSPISGHRSVSWYQQTPGQGLQFLFEYFSETQRNKGNFPGRFSGRQFSNSRSEMNVSTLELGDSALYLCASSSASGTRRQETQYFGPGTRLLVL.